A selection of T cell receptor beta chains follows, all from one sample in a study of blood T cell repertoires in COVID-19. Using immunoSEQ multiplex PCR, the repertoire was profiled, and TCRdb retains in-frame clones only, with some absent. The sample includes approximately 230,000 clones, just under 85% of them seen just once. Sequencing used PBMCs or T cells enriched from blood (not recorded which). These receptors were collected from a man aged 35 to 55 who had recovered from COVID-19. Each CDR3 is given with its conserved first and last residue. D genes are given only for firm matches. For some rows the clone size is stated as once, few or many, or as a class when expanded; others skip it.

V gene	clone size	J gene	D gene	CDR3 DNA	CDR3 protein
TRBV28	.	TRBJ2-7	.	TGTGCCAGCAGTTTAGGGAGAGCCTACGAGCAGTACTTC	CASSLGRAYEQYF
TRBV9	.	TRBJ2-1	TRBD1	TGTGCCAGCAGCTCGACAGGGTCGAGTGAGCAGTTCTTC	CASSSTGSSEQFF
TRBV14	once	TRBJ1-1	.	TGTGCCAGCAGCCAAACAGGGAAGAACACTGAAGCTTTCTTT	CASSQTGKNTEAFF
TRBV6-2/TRBV6-3	.	TRBJ2-3	TRBD2	TGTGCCAGCAGCCCAGGCCTGGGGCGGGGGGGCCCGGATAGCACAGATACGCAGTATTTT	CASSPGLGRGGPDSTDTQYF
TRBV11-2	.	TRBJ1-6	.	TGTGCCAGCAAACCCCGGGACAATAATTCACCCCTCCACTTT	CASKPRDNNSPLHF
TRBV11-3	.	TRBJ2-1	.	TGTGCCAGCTCCCAATTACGGAATGAGCAGTTCTTC	CASSQLRNEQFF
TRBV5-4	.	TRBJ2-3	TRBD2	TGTGCCAGCAGCGGAGAGCGGGGGGGGTCAGATACGCAGTATTTT	CASSGERGGSDTQYF
TRBV7-2	.	TRBJ2-7	.	TGTGCCAGCAGACGCACAGACGCCTTGGGGCAGTACTTC	CASRRTDALGQYF
TRBV28	.	TRBJ2-2	.	TGTGCCAGCAGTTTCGGGACACCTCGGGAGCTGTTTTTT	CASSFGTPRELFF
TRBV6-5	many	TRBJ1-2	.	TGTGCCAGCAAGGAGGGTATCTCCTATGGCTACACCTTC	CASKEGISYGYTF
TRBV29-1	.	TRBJ1-5	.	TGCAGCGTTGCCCAGGGCTGGAATCAGCCCCAGCATTTT	CSVAQGWNQPQHF
TRBV18	.	TRBJ1-2	TRBD1	TGTGCCAGCTCACCCGGACAGGGGGCTGAAGGCTACACCTTC	CASSPGQGAEGYTF
TRBV7-2	.	TRBJ1-1	TRBD1	TGTGCCAGCAGCAAAACACAGGGGATTGGTGAAGCTTTCTTT	CASSKTQGIGEAFF
TRBV7-9	.	TRBJ2-1	.	TGTGCCAGCACCCTCGGGGAATACAATGAGCAGTTCTTC	CASTLGEYNEQFF
TRBV7-2	.	TRBJ2-3	.	TGTGCCAGCAGCTTATCAGGGGCAGATACGCAGTATTTT	CASSLSGADTQYF
TRBV7-2	.	TRBJ2-3	.	TGTGCCAGCAGGGATTATAGGGGGATCACAGATACGCAGTATTTT	CASRDYRGITDTQYF
TRBV3-1/TRBV3-2	.	TRBJ2-5	.	TGTGCCAGCAGCCGGTCCGTTGGCGGTGAGACCCAGTACTTC	CASSRSVGGETQYF
TRBV7-9	many	TRBJ1-1	.	TGTGCCTCCGGGAACACTGAAGCTTTCTTT	CASGNTEAFF
TRBV4-3	.	TRBJ2-5	TRBD2	TGCGCCAGCAGCCAAGAACCAGCGGGGGGCCTACAAGAGACCCAGTACTTC	CASSQEPAGGLQETQYF
TRBV24-1	.	TRBJ2-3	TRBD2	TGTGCCACCAGTGACCCGACTAGCGGGAGGGGCACAGATACGCAGTATTTT	CATSDPTSGRGTDTQYF
TRBV7-2	.	TRBJ2-1	TRBD2	TGTGCCAGCAGCACTTCGATAGCGGGGGGAACCTACAATGAGCAGTTCTTC	CASSTSIAGGTYNEQFF
TRBV5-6	.	TRBJ2-7	.	TGTGCCAGCTATGAGTCAGGGTGGGGGGACGAGCAGTACTTC	CASYESGWGDEQYF
TRBV28	.	TRBJ2-1	.	TGTGCCAGCACCGGGGGTATCGGTGAGCAGTTCTTC	CASTGGIGEQFF
TRBV28	.	TRBJ2-6	.	TGTGCCAGCAGTTCCGTCTCCTCTGGGGCCAACGTCCTGACTTTC	CASSSVSSGANVLTF
TRBV7-2	.	TRBJ2-5	.	TGTGCCAGCAGCTTAGTCCCCAGAAAAGAGACCCAGTACTTC	CASSLVPRKETQYF
TRBV6-5	.	TRBJ1-1	.	TGTGCCAGCACCCCTGAGAGTTACACTGAAGCTTTCTTT	CASTPESYTEAFF
TRBV2	.	TRBJ2-7	.	TGTGCCAGCCTGGGAGGATCCTCAGCCTACGAGCAGTACTTC	CASLGGSSAYEQYF
TRBV9	.	TRBJ2-3	TRBD2	TGTGCCAGCAGCGTAGAGGATAGCGGGGTGCAAGGAAATACGCAGTATTTT	CASSVEDSGVQGNTQYF
TRBV6-5	.	TRBJ2-7	TRBD1	TGTGCCAGCAGAGACAGGGGGTTTTACGAGCAGTACTTC	CASRDRGFYEQYF
TRBV6-5	.	TRBJ2-7	TRBD1	TGTGCCAGCAGTTATGGGACAGGGGTAGTCGAGCAGTACTTC	CASSYGTGVVEQYF
TRBV5-1	.	TRBJ1-1	.	TGCGCCAGCAGCCTCCAACCGGGACAGAACACTGAAGCTTTCTTT	CASSLQPGQNTEAFF
TRBV6-4	few	TRBJ2-5	.	TGTGCCAGCAGTTGGAGAGCGGAGACCCAGTACTTC	CASSWRAETQYF
TRBV7-9	.	TRBJ2-5	.	TGTGCCAGCAGCGGAGGGAGGGAGACCCAGTACTTC	CASSGGRETQYF
TRBV11-2	.	TRBJ1-1	TRBD1	TGTGCCAGCAGCCGGGACAGGGGGCGCTTGGTCACTGAAGCTTTCTTT	CASSRDRGRLVTEAFF
TRBV9	once	TRBJ1-2	.	TGTGCCAGCAGCGTACAGGGGTTGGAGTATGGCTACACCTTC	CASSVQGLEYGYTF
TRBV21-1	.	TRBJ2-7	.	TGTGCCAGCTCTGGACCGACAGGGCCATCCCACGAGCAGTACTTC	CASSGPTGPSHEQYF
TRBV6-5	.	TRBJ1-2	TRBD1	TGTGCCAGCAGGACGGGACAGAACTATGGCTACACCTTC	CASRTGQNYGYTF
TRBV18	.	TRBJ2-1	TRBD1	TGTGCCAGCTCACCCCAGGGACAGGATACCTACAATGAGCAGTTCTTC	CASSPQGQDTYNEQFF
TRBV25-1	.	TRBJ2-2	.	TGTGCCAGCAGTGGGCTGGGAGCTCACACCGGGGAGCTGTTTTTT	CASSGLGAHTGELFF
TRBV4-2	.	TRBJ2-7	TRBD2	TGTGCCAGCAGCCAACTCCGGGGGGACCTCCCAGAGCAGTACTTC	CASSQLRGDLPEQYF
TRBV11-1	.	TRBJ2-5	TRBD1	TGTGCCAGCAGCTTAGGGCAGGGGGAAGAGACCCAGTACTTC	CASSLGQGEETQYF
TRBV4-1	.	TRBJ2-5	TRBD2	TGCGCCAGCAGCCTAGGACTAGCGGGGGGGCATCAAGAGACCCAGTACTTC	CASSLGLAGGHQETQYF
TRBV29-1	.	TRBJ1-2	.	TGCAGCGTTGAAGTTCGACAGTTAAATGGCTACACCTTC	CSVEVRQLNGYTF
TRBV10-3	.	TRBJ1-1	TRBD1	TGTGCCATCGCGGGACAGGCAGTCACTGAAGCTTTCTTT	CAIAGQAVTEAFF
TRBV19	.	TRBJ2-7	TRBD2	TGTGCCAGTAGTATAGATGCGGGAGGGCCGCTCGAGCAGTACTTC	CASSIDAGGPLEQYF
TRBV3-1/TRBV3-2	.	TRBJ2-7	.	TGTGCCAGCAGCCTAGGGGGAAGGTACGAGCAGTACTTC	CASSLGGRYEQYF
TRBV4-1	.	TRBJ2-1	TRBD2	TGCGCCAGCAGCGTTGGACTAGCGGGAGGGCCCTTTTACAATGAGCAGTTCTTC	CASSVGLAGGPFYNEQFF
TRBV29-1	.	TRBJ2-3	TRBD1	TGCAGCGGGAAAAGGGGACAGAGCACAGATACGCAGTATTTT	CSGKRGQSTDTQYF
TRBV7-6	.	TRBJ2-3	TRBD2	TGTGCCAGCAGCTTAGCGAGAACAGGACTAGCGGGGGGCGGGAGCACAGATACGCAGTATTTT	CASSLARTGLAGGGSTDTQYF
TRBV7-2	.	TRBJ2-1	TRBD2	TGTGCCAGCAGCTCCGGACTAGCGCCCTACAATGAGCAGTTCTTC	CASSSGLAPYNEQFF
TRBV10-1	few	TRBJ2-7	.	TGCGCCAGCAGTGAACGCAGGACCTACGAGCAGTACTTC	CASSERRTYEQYF
TRBV6-1	.	TRBJ2-3	TRBD2	TGTGCCAGCAGTGAAGCCCCGACTAGCGGTGGGGCAGATACGCAGTATTTT	CASSEAPTSGGADTQYF
TRBV28	.	TRBJ1-1	.	TGTGCCAGCAGTACCCAGTCTGCTGAAGCTTTCTTT	CASSTQSAEAFF
TRBV5-1	many	TRBJ2-2	TRBD2	TGCGCCAGCAGCTCGCTGACTAGCGGGAGGGCCTCGACCGGGGAGCTGTTTTTT	CASSSLTSGRASTGELFF
TRBV6-4	.	TRBJ1-6	.	TGTGCCAGCAGCGACAAACTGTCTGGCGGGGAGTCCTATAATTCACCCCTCCACTTT	CASSDKLSGGESYNSPLHF
TRBV7-9	.	TRBJ2-7	TRBD2	TGTGCCAGCAGCTTGTACACCCCTAGCGGAGTTACTTACGAGCAGTACTTC	CASSLYTPSGVTYEQYF
TRBV7-9	few	TRBJ2-2	.	TGTGCCAGCAGCTCACAGGGAACCGGGGAGCTGTTTTTT	CASSSQGTGELFF